Reported below is one T cell receptor beta chain. No antigen is known for it. Trimming stripped 4 bases from V and 0 bases from J, with 12 bases between. The CDR3 consists of 15 residues. The germline V gene has CDR1 SGHAT and CDR2 FQNNGV. Here immunoSEQ multiplex PCR was the method, and the copy in TCRdb shows in-frame clones only, minus some. The data show 95,000 to 150,000 clones, roughly nine tenths seen once. This sample was included in a study of T cell responses to AZD1222 COVID-19 vaccine. As for the study in general: Doses given second, at about 4 or about 12 weeks, were pooled. Study-wide results and limits: Variant regions that are unmutated are reportedly the target of nearly half of spike-specific TCRs.

This receptor was taken from an adult in good health. The material sequenced was peripheral blood, taken on day 0 of AZD1222 vaccination. The chain has TRBV11-2 and TRBJ1-1; tentative D call: TRBD1 (5 bases). The CDR3 loop is CASSSRQGLNTEAFF. The CDR3 DNA sequence: TGTGCCAGCAGCTCCCGGCAGGGCCTGAACACTGAAGCTTTCTTT.